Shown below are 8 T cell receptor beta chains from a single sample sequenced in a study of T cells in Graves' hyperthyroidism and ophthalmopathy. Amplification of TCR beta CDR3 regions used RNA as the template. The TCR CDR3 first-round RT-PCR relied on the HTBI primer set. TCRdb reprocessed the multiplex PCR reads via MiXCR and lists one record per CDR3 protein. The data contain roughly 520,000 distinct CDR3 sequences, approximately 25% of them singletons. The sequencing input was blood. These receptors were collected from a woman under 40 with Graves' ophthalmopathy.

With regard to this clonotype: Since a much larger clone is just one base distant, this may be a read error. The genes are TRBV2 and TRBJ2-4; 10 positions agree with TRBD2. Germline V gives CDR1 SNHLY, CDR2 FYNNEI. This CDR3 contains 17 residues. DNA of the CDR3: TGTGCCAGCACTGAGGGGCCTAGCGGGGGTGCCAAAAACATTAAGTACTTC. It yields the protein CASTEGPSGGAKNIKYF.

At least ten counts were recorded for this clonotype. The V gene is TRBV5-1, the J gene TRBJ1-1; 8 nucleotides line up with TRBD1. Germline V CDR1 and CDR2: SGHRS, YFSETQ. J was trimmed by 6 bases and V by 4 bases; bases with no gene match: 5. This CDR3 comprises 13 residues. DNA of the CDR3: TGCGCCAGCAGCGAGCAGGGGGCTTCTGAAGCTTTCTTT. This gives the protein CASSEQGASEAFF.

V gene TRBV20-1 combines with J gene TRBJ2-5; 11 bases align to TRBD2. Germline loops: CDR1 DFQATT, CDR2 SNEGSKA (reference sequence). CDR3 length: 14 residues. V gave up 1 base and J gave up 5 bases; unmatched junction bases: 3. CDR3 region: CSARVLAGVETQYF. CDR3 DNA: TGCAGTGCTAGAGTACTAGCGGGAGTGGAGACCCAGTACTTC.

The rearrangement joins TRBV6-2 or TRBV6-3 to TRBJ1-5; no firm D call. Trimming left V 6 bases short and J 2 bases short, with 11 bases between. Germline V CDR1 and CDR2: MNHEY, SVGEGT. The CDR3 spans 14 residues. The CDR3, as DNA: TGTGCCAGCAGCCCCCTAGTCGGCAATCAGCCCCAGCATTTT. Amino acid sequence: CASSPLVGNQPQHF.

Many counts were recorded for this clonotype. CDR3 nucleotide sequence: TGTGCCAGCAGCCGCGACAGCAGCGGGGGACACGAGCAGTACTTC. Translated, it gives CASSRDSSGGHEQYF. The chain is built from TRBV11-1 and TRBJ2-7; 8 positions agree with TRBD2. The CDR3 totals 15 residues. V lost 5 bases and J lost 5; bases outside the gene matches: 11. CDR1 is SGHAT, CDR2 FQDESV, per germline (reference sequence).

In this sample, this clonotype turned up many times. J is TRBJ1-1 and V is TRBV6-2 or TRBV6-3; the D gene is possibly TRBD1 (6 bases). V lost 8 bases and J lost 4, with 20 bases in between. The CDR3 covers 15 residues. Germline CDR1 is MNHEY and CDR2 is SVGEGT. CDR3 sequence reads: CASLRGAARRTEAFF. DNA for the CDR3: TGTGCCAGCCTACGGGGGGCAGCCCGTCGCACTGAAGCTTTCTTT.

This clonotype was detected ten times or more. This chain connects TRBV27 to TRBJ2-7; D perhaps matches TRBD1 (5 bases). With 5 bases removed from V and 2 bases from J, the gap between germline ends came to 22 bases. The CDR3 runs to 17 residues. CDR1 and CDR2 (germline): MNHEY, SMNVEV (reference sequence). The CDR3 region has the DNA TGTGCCAGCAGTACCCGACCAGACAGTAAAGCGCCCTACGAGCAGTACTTC. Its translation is CASSTRPDSKAPYEQYF.

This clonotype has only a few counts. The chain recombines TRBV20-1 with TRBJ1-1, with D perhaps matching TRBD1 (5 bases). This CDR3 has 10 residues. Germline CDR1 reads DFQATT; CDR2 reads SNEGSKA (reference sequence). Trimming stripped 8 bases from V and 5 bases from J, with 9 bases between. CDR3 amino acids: CSSGGTEAFF. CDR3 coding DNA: TGCAGTTCTGGGGGGACTGAAGCTTTCTTT.